The rows below give T cell receptor beta chains drawn from one sample of a study of blood T cell repertoires in COVID-19. Assay used: immunoSEQ multiplex PCR; TCRdb lists only in-frame clones, some missing. Of about 130,000 clones listed, under 95% are singletons. Sequenced sample: peripheral blood. The origin of the receptors is a man in his 60s with COVID-19, enrolled during active disease. CDR3s leave out the opening cysteine and the closing phenylalanine or tryptophan. Fields, in order: V gene, CDR3 protein.

TRBV29-1 SVEPSGKPYEQY
TRBV15 ATSIDRGKEETNEKLF
TRBV3-1/TRBV3-2 ASSHATGTGNNEQY
TRBV4-1 ASSQDWGQGKAYGYT
TRBV23-1 ASSPPRGACEQY
TRBV19 ASRSPGGGNTIY
TRBV3-1/TRBV3-2 ASSRGDRVGQPQH
TRBV5-6 ASSPGLRDSYEQY
TRBV7-9 ASSLARATGVSTEAF
TRBV6-5 ASSPGTRETQY
TRBV11-2 ASGTNQETQY
TRBV3-1/TRBV3-2 ASSQDMGGRVAF
TRBV5-4 ASSSGTGYTEAF
TRBV28 ASTTAPFDTSDQPQH
TRBV11-3 ASSLRQGNEAF
TRBV12-3/TRBV12-4 ASSQQGDNEQF
TRBV7-9 ASSFSNTEAF
TRBV30 AWCGTSGSVQY
TRBV3-1/TRBV3-2 ASSPLAGDTEAF
TRBV5-4 ASKSAAYQETQY
TRBV2 ASSPGTSGTYGI
TRBV5-1 ASSAGLAYEQY
TRBV24-1 ATSDSPLAGYSYNEQF
TRBV3-1/TRBV3-2 ASSQVRDRNTEAF
TRBV7-2 ASSFGGPSTDTQY
TRBV24-1 ATSAHSGAGSYNEQF
TRBV7-2 ASSPGAGGVDTQY
TRBV27 ASTLLAGVGGGELF
TRBV6-5 ASRGDRNPYEQY
TRBV7-3 ASSLFGGSSYNEQF
TRBV19 ASSGGLADYNEQF
TRBV19 ASSIARDSWGNYEQY
TRBV19 ASSTDRAGGAF
TRBV7-2 ATKRMRTYNEQF
TRBV27 ASSLRPRGETEAF
TRBV19 ASIKGGGQGGYGYT
TRBV6-1 ASSERTGSPFYEQY
TRBV11-2 ASSPREREVETQY
TRBV10-3 AISGEMRNTEAF
TRBV18 ASSPPDRVPEAF
TRBV5-4 ASSLGPTASATDTQY
TRBV3-1/TRBV3-2 ASSQDLRQGNQPQH
TRBV9 ASSVGSGAGNTIY
TRBV3-1/TRBV3-2 ASSQLLAGVEYNEQF
TRBV6-5 ASSRGEEQY
TRBV6-2/TRBV6-3 ASSGLAGAGGELF
TRBV12-3/TRBV12-4 ASSREGKYGLF
TRBV29-1 SVDLGEPEKLF
TRBV15 ATSSQGTGQSRWYEQY
TRBV19 ASSPSSGEVWSPLH
TRBV11-2 ASTPGLAGEDQY
TRBV28 ASSFLRDSSGNTIY